The present entry profiles one T cell receptor beta chain with its context. Antigen: not known. This CDR3 is built from 14 residues. The germline V and J ends were trimmed by 9 bases and 0 bases, with 14 bases remaining between them. Germline CDR1 and CDR2: SNHLY and FYNNEI. Data came from immunoSEQ multiplex PCR; TCRdb stores just in-frame clones and leaves some out. The data show roughly 63,000 clones, with roughly 90% seen just once and 0.95% to 1.5% held by the top ten. The source of the sample is a study of cytomegalovirus exposure and HLA in healthy donors. The study's findings and limits: CMV antigen specificity was confirmed in vitro for three CMV-associated chains. Most observed TCR sequences were rare, whereas some public TCRs were detected in many donors.

The J gene is TRBJ1-1, the V gene TRBV2, with D possibly being TRBD1 (5 bases). This clonotype originated in a woman aged 18-29 years in good health and CMV-seronegative. Sequenced: PBMCs. In nucleotides, the CDR3 is TGTGCCAGTCTACTGCAGGGTCTGAACACTGAAGCTTTCTTT. Protein product: CASLLQGLNTEAFF.